The sequence of this T cell receptor beta chain was determined in a study of blood T cell repertoires in COVID-19. TCRdb's table, derived via immunoSEQ multiplex PCR, lists solely in-frame clones and lacks some. The sample shows about 310,000 clones, 90% of them seen only once. The CDR3 extends over 15 amino acids. The V gene's germline CDR1 is MDHEN and CDR2 SYDVKM. V dropped 0 bases and J dropped 6; count of bases not matched to a gene: 5. The clonotype was recovered from a woman aged 40 to 50 with COVID-19, enrolled during active disease. Sequencing input: peripheral blood. J is TRBJ1-5 and V is TRBV28, with 7 bases matching TRBD1. This CDR3 reads CASSLWMTGIQPQHF. The CDR3 nucleotides read TGTGCCAGCAGTTTATGGATGACAGGGATTCAGCCCCAGCATTTT. The whole variable domain, filled in from reference TRBV28 and TRBJ1-5, reads DVKVTQSSRYLVKRTGEKVFLECVQDMDHENMFWYRQDPGLGLRLIYFSYDVKMKEKGDIPEGYSVSREKKERFSLILESASTNQTSMYLCASSLWMTGIQPQHFGDGTRLSIL.